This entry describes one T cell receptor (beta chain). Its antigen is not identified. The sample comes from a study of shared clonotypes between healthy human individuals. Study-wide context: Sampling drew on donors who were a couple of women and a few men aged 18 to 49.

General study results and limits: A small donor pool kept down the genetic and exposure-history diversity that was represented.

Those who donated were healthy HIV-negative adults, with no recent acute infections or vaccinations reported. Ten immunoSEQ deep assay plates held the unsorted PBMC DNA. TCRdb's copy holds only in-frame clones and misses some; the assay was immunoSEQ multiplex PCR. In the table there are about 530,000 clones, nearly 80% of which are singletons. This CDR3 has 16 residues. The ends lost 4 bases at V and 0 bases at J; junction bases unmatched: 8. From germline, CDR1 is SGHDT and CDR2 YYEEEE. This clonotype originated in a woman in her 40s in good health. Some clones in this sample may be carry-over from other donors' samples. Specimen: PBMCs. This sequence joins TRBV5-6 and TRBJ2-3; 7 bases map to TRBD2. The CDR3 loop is CASSLGRTRSTDTQYF. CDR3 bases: TGTGCCAGCAGCCTTGGTCGGACTAGAAGCACAGATACGCAGTATTTT.